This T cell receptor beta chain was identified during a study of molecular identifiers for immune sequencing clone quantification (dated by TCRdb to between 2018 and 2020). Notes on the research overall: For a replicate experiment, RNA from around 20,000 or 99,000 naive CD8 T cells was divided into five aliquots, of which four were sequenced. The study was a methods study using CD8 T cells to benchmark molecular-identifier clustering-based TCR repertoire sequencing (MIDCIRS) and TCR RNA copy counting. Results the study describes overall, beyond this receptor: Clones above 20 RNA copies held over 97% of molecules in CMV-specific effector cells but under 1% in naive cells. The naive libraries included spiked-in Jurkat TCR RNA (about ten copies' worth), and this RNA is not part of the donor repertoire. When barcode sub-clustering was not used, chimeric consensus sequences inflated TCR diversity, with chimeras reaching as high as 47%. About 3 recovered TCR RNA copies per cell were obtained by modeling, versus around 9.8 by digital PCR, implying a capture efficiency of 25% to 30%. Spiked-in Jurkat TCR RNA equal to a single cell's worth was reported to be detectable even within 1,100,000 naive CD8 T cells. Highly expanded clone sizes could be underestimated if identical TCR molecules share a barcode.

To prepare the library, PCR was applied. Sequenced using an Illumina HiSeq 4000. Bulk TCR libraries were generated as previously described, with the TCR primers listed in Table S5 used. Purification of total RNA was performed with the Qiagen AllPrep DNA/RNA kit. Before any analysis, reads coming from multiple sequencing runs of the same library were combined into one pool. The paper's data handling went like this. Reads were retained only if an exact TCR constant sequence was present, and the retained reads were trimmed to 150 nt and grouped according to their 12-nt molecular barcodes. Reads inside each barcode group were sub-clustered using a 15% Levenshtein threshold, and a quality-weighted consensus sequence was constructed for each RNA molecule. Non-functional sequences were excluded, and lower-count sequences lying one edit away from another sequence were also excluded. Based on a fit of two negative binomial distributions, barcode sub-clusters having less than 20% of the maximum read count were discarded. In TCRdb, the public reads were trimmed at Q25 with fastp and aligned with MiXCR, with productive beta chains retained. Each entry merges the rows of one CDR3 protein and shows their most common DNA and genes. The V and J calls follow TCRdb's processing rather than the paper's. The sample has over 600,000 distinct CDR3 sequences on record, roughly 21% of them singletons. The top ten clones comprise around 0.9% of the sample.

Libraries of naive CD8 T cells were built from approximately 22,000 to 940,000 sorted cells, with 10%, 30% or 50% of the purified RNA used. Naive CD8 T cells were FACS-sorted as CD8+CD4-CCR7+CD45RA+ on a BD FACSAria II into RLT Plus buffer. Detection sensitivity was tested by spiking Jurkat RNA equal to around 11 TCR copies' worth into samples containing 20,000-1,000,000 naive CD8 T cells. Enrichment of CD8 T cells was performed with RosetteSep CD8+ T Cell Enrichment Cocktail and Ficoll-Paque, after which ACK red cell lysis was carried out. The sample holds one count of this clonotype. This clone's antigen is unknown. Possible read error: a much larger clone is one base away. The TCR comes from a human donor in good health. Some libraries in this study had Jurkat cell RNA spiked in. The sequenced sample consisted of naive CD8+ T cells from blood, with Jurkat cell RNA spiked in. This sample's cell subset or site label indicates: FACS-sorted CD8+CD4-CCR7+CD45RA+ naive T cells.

The CDR3 region: CASSSGWGANTEAFF. The DNA is as follows: TGCGCCAGCAGCTCGGGTTGGGGGGCGAACACTGAAGCTTTCTTT. In this chain, TRBV5-1 is recombined with TRBJ1-1; TRBD1 might be the D gene, on 6 matching bases. As encoded in the germline V gene, CDR1 is SGHRS while CDR2 is YFSETQ. The CDR3 contains 15 residues, cysteine and phenylalanine counted. Only the CDR3 part of the read is kept: 45 bases, read in frame from the first base. The V end loses 3 bases and the J end loses 1 base, and a stretch of 13 bases separates them.